This entry lists 8 T cell receptor beta chains sequenced from one sample in a study of beta chain features in type 1 diabetes. The study reverse transcribed the entire isolated RNA, so it sequenced expressed TCRB transcripts. The assay was immunoSEQ multiplex PCR, and TCRdb's table has in-frame clones only and misses some. The data contain around 500,000 clones, 10% to 12% of them singletons. The sample was naive CD4+ T cells from blood. The receptor set was obtained from a woman under 30 in good health.

This clone was seen only a few times. The rearrangement links TRBV5-4 to TRBJ2-4, with TRBD1 identical over 9 bases. The ends lost 0 bases at V and 6 bases at J; junction bases unmatched: 4. The CDR3 spans 15 residues. Looked up from germline, CDR1 is SGHNT and CDR2 is YYREEE (reference sequence). CDR3 sequence (DNA): TGTGCCAGCAGCTTGGCCGCGACAGGGGGAAACATTCAGTACTTC. It codes for CASSLAATGGNIQYF.

This clone was counted a few times. The chain is built from TRBV5-8 and TRBJ1-2; 9 positions agree with TRBD1. CDR3 length: 15 residues. The ends lost 1 base at V and 4 bases at J; junction bases unmatched: 5. Germline V gene data show CDR1 as SGHTS and CDR2 as YDEGEE. CDR3 loop: CASSLWGQGSYGYTF. The CDR3 DNA is TGTGCCAGCAGCTTGTGGGGACAGGGCAGCTATGGCTACACCTTC.

This clone was picked up a small number of times. The J gene is TRBJ2-5, the V gene TRBV6-1; D perhaps matches TRBD2 (5 bases). Trimming stripped 5 bases from V and 3 bases from J, with 16 bases between. Germline V gene lookup returns CDR1 MNHNS and CDR2 SASEGT. The CDR3 is 15 residues long. The CDR3 sequence: CASSHGITKEETQYF. The CDR3 region has the DNA TGTGCCAGCAGTCACGGGATAACGAAAGAAGAGACCCAGTACTTC.

This chain connects TRBV4-3 to TRBJ2-1; D may be TRBD2 (6 bases). CDR3 length: 19 amino acids. V lost 4 bases and J 3 bases, leaving 25 bases between the germline ends. Per germline, CDR1 LGHNA and CDR2 YSLEER. The CDR3 nucleotides are TGCGCCAGCAGCCGCAGCGGGCCAAGTGCAGGGCATGTCTACAATGAGCAGTTCTTC. Translated: CASSRSGPSAGHVYNEQFF.

This clone was detected only a few times. This chain uses TRBV7-2 with TRBJ2-5; no clear D. This CDR3 has 14 amino acids. With 2 bases removed from V and 5 bases from J, the gap between germline ends came to 12 bases. Germline V gene data show CDR1 as SGHTA and CDR2 as FQGNSA. The CDR3 nucleotides are TGTGCCAGCAGCTTAATGGCACAGTGGGAGACCCAGTACTTC. This codes for CASSLMAQWETQYF. Looking up the rest from reference TRBV7-2 and TRBJ2-5 gives the full variable domain: GAGVSQSPSNKVTEKGKDVELRCDPISGHTALYWYRQSLGQGLEFLIYFQGNSAPDKSGLPSDRFSAERTGGSVSTLTIQRTQQEDSAVYLCASSLMAQWETQYFGPGTRLLVL.

V and J are TRBV7-8 and TRBJ1-1, with 10 bases aligning to TRBD1. The V gene end was trimmed by 4 bases and the J gene end by 8 bases; junction bases not matched to a gene: 7. CDR1 is SGHVS, CDR2 FQNEAQ, per germline. The CDR3 is made up of 14 amino acids. CDR3 loop: CASSSRWDRGEAFF. The CDR3 bases are TGTGCCAGCAGCTCCCGGTGGGACAGGGGCGAAGCTTTCTTT.

CDR3 DNA: TGCAGCGTTGAAGTCACAGCCAGGAGGGTCACCGGGGAGCTGTTTTTT. Translation: CSVEVTARRVTGELFF. The V gene is TRBV29-1, the J gene TRBJ2-2; D perhaps matches TRBD2 (6 bases). CDR1 is SQVTM and CDR2 is ANQGSEA in the germline V gene. This CDR3 has 16 amino acids. Between the trimmed V and J ends, which lost 1 base and 4 bases, there was a span of 16 bases.

The chain employs TRBV2 and TRBJ2-3; 7 nucleotides agree with TRBD1. The CDR3 has 15 amino acids. The germline CDR1 and CDR2 sequences are SNHLY and FYNNEI. V was clipped by 7 bases and J by 3 bases; unmatched bases: 10. The CDR3 sequence: CASKDRQRTTDTQYF. CDR3 nucleotides: TGTGCCAGCAAGGACAGGCAAAGGACTACAGATACGCAGTATTTT.